The 9 T cell receptor beta chains below all came from one sample that was sequenced in a study of cytomegalovirus exposure and HLA in healthy donors. The study ran its PCR with 60 Vbeta and 13 Jbeta primers. Some clones are missing from TCRdb's copy, which holds only in-frame ones; the method was immunoSEQ multiplex PCR. The profile shows 200,000 to 250,000 clones, roughly four fifths of them singletons. Sequenced sample: PBMCs. The receptor source for this set is a woman aged 40 to 50 in good health and CMV-seronegative.

The genes are TRBV6-5 and TRBJ1-1; TRBD1 might be the D (6 bases). The germline V gene encodes CDR1 MNHEY and CDR2 SVGAGI. Trimming pared 4 bases from V and 0 bases from J, leaving 9 bases between. The CDR3 consists of 14 residues. The CDR3 reads CASSSDRLNTEAFF. The CDR3 DNA follows: TGTGCCAGCAGTTCCGACAGGTTGAACACTGAAGCTTTCTTT.

The rearrangement uses TRBV6-5 and TRBJ2-2, with TRBD1 matching over 7 bases. The CDR3 covers 15 residues. Trimming removed 5 bases from V and 0 bases from J; junction bases left unmatched: 3. Per the germline V gene, CDR1 is MNHEY and CDR2 is SVGAGI. The CDR3 reads CASSRGQANTGELFF. CDR3 nucleotide sequence: TGTGCCAGCAGTCGTGGACAGGCGAACACCGGGGAGCTGTTTTTT.

This clone occurred a few times. The chain is built from TRBV6-6 and TRBJ1-5; D may be TRBD1 (6 bases). The V end lost 2 bases, the J end lost 5 bases, and 10 bases lay between the germline ends. Germline assignment: CDR1 MNHNY and CDR2 SVGAGI (reference sequence). This CDR3 region has 14 residues. The CDR3, as DNA: TGTGCCAGCAGTTACCCGGGACAATATCAGCCCCAGCATTTT. This translates into CASSYPGQYQPQHF.

This clone was counted only a few times. The V call is TRBV4-1, the J call TRBJ2-7; 9 bases match TRBD2. This CDR3 comprises 15 residues. CDR1 and CDR2 (germline): MGHRA, YSYEKL. Trimming cost V 1 base and J 5 bases; bases outside gene matches: 6. This CDR3 is CASSQVVAGAHEQYF. CDR3 DNA sequence: TGCGCCAGCAGCCAAGTGGTAGCGGGAGCCCACGAGCAGTACTTC.

The V call is TRBV7-3, the J call TRBJ2-1, with D possibly being TRBD1 (6 bases). The CDR3 runs to 16 residues. Per germline, CDR1 SGHTA and CDR2 FQGTGA. Trimming pared 5 bases from V and 0 bases from J, leaving 14 bases between. The CDR3 loop reads CASSDRRGSSYNEQFF. The CDR3 DNA sequence: TGTGCCAGCAGCGACCGAAGGGGGAGCTCCTACAATGAGCAGTTCTTC.

V and J are TRBV9 and TRBJ2-7; weak D call: TRBD1 (5 bases). Germline assignment: CDR1 SGDLS and CDR2 YYNGEE. The CDR3 totals 14 residues. The V end lost 0 bases, the J end lost 2 bases, and 9 bases lay between the germline ends. Written as DNA, the CDR3 is TGTGCCAGCAGCGTAGGTCAGGGTGCCTACGAGCAGTACTTC. This translates into CASSVGQGAYEQYF. Looking up the rest from reference TRBV9 and TRBJ2-7 gives the full variable domain: DSGVTQTPKHLITATGQRVTLRCSPRSGDLSVYWYQQSLDQGLQFLIQYYNGEERAKGNILERFSAQQFPDLHSELNLSSLELGDSALYFCASSVGQGAYEQYFGPGTRLTVT.

Note on this clone: Other DNA sequences within the sample encode an identical CDR3. V gene TRBV5-1 combines with J gene TRBJ2-3; the match to TRBD2 covers 14 bases. This CDR3 is 16 amino acids long. The germline V gene encodes CDR1 SGHRS and CDR2 YFSETQ. V lost 4 bases, J lost 3 bases, and 4 bases stayed unmatched. CDR3 sequence: CASSLGTSGRTDTQYF. CDR3 sequence (DNA): TGCGCCAGCAGCCTCGGGACTAGCGGGAGAACAGATACGCAGTATTTT.

This rearrangement joins TRBV2 to TRBJ2-1; D possibly corresponds to TRBD2 (5 bases). CDR1 SNHLY and CDR2 FYNNEI come from the germline V gene. V was clipped by 8 bases and J by 0 bases, with 5 bases between them. The CDR3 sequence is 12 residues long. The CDR3 sequence is CASGSSYNEQFF. The CDR3 region has the DNA TGTGCCAGCGGGAGCTCCTACAATGAGCAGTTCTTC.

The chain is built from TRBV5-1 and TRBJ2-7, with 7 bases fitting TRBD2. Trimming cost V 0 bases and J 3 bases; bases outside gene matches: 9. CDR1 and CDR2 from the germline V gene are SGHRS and YFSETQ. The CDR3 totals 16 residues. The CDR3 coding sequence is TGCGCCAGCAGCTTGGAATCAGGACTAGTAGGCTACGAGCAGTACTTC. Translated, it gives CASSLESGLVGYEQYF.